These T cell receptor beta chains were read from a single sample in a study of blood T cell repertoires in COVID-19. Only in-frame clones appear in the TCRdb table, and some are missing; sequencing was by immunoSEQ multiplex PCR. The table records hundreds of thousands of clones, around four fifths of them present only once. Sequencing used peripheral blood. The receptors were sampled from a woman older than 75 with acute or convalescent COVID-19. CDR3s include the opening cysteine and the closing phenylalanine or tryptophan. Each record gives: clone size, D gene, J gene, V gene, CDR3 protein, CDR3 DNA. D genes are given only for firm matches. For some rows the clone size is stated as once, few or many, or as a class when expanded; others skip it.

>.|.|TRBJ2-7|TRBV3-1/TRBV3-2
CASKQGGGSYEQYF
TGTGCCAGCAAACAGGGTGGGGGCTCCTACGAGCAGTACTTC
>.|TRBD1|TRBJ2-7|TRBV2
CASSERRTGDEQYF
TGTGCCAGCAGTGAAAGAAGGACAGGGGACGAGCAGTACTTC
>few|TRBD1|TRBJ1-5|TRBV2
CASGIAGGRQPQHF
TGTGCCAGCGGTATAGCAGGGGGACGTCAGCCCCAGCATTTT
>.|TRBD2|TRBJ2-5|TRBV28
CASSLAGARETQYF
TGTGCCAGCAGTTTAGCGGGAGCTCGGGAGACCCAGTACTTC
>.|TRBD2|TRBJ2-1|TRBV5-1
CASRSAGESYNEQFF
TGCGCCAGCCGATCAGCGGGAGAATCCTACAATGAGCAGTTCTTC
>.|TRBD2|TRBJ2-7|TRBV7-8
CASSPVETSDEQYF
TGTGCCAGCAGCCCCGTAGAGACTAGCGACGAGCAGTACTTC
>.|TRBD1|TRBJ1-6|TRBV5-1
CASSPDRGRNSPLHF
TGCGCCAGCAGTCCGGACAGGGGAAGGAATTCACCCCTCCACTTT
>.|TRBD1|TRBJ1-1|TRBV19
CASDRGLNTEAFF
TGTGCCAGCGACAGGGGTTTGAACACTGAAGCTTTCTTT
>.|.|TRBJ2-1|TRBV3-1/TRBV3-2
CASSQRGRGNEQFF
TGTGCCAGCAGCCAACGAGGCCGGGGCAATGAGCAGTTCTTC
>.|TRBD2|TRBJ2-5|TRBV12-3/TRBV12-4
CASRISGGETQYF
TGTGCCAGCAGGATTAGCGGGGGAGAGACCCAGTACTTC
>.|TRBD2|TRBJ2-4|TRBV28
CASSRSGGDIQYF
TGTGCCAGCAGTCGGAGCGGGGGGGACATTCAGTACTTC
>.|TRBD2|TRBJ2-1|TRBV6-6
CASSLTFSGGANEQFF
TGTGCCAGCAGCCTCACGTTTAGCGGGGGGGCCAATGAGCAGTTCTTC
>.|.|TRBJ1-1|TRBV5-1
CASSLATGGRVASGKFAGAEAFF
TGCGCCAGCAGCTTGGCCACAGGAGGGCGAGTCGCATCAGGTAAATTCGCGGGGGCTGAAGCTTTCTTT
>few|.|TRBJ1-4|TRBV28
CASSSRTPVTNEKLFF
TGTGCCAGCAGTTCACGGACACCTGTAACTAATGAAAAACTGTTTTTT
>.|.|TRBJ2-4|TRBV28
CASSPEGTLAKNIQYF
TGTGCCAGCAGTCCCGAGGGGACTCTAGCCAAAAACATTCAGTACTTC
>.|TRBD2|TRBJ2-2|TRBV5-1
CASSLVTSGRSGELFF
TGCGCCAGCAGCTTGGTTACTAGCGGGAGGAGCGGGGAGCTGTTTTTT
>.|TRBD1|TRBJ1-2|TRBV15
CATSRPGQGFYGYTF
TGTGCCACCAGCAGACCGGGACAGGGGTTCTATGGCTACACCTTC
>.|.|TRBJ2-2|TRBV12-3/TRBV12-4
CASSFGGTGELFF
TGTGCCAGCAGTTTCGGCGGAACCGGGGAGCTGTTTTTT
>.|TRBD2|TRBJ2-1|TRBV9
CASSASGTSPNNEQFF
TGTGCCAGCAGCGCCTCCGGGACTAGCCCGAACAATGAGCAGTTCTTC
>.|.|TRBJ2-2|TRBV12-3/TRBV12-4
CASSLQYGELFF
TGTGCCAGCAGTTTACAGTACGGGGAGCTGTTTTTT
>.|.|TRBJ1-6|TRBV7-2
CASRGRQGSSYNSPLHF
TGTGCCAGCAGGGGCCGCCAGGGGAGCTCCTATAATTCACCCCTCCACTTT
>.|TRBD1|TRBJ1-4|TRBV5-1
CASSARDSTNEKLFF
TGCGCCAGCAGCGCCCGGGACAGCACTAATGAAAAACTGTTTTTT
>.|.|TRBJ2-2|TRBV28
CASRGYRPGELFF
TGTGCCAGCAGAGGATACAGGCCCGGGGAGCTGTTTTTT
>.|TRBD1|TRBJ1-6|TRBV19
CASSSKTGTGGSPLHF
TGTGCCAGTAGTTCGAAAACCGGGACAGGGGGTTCACCCCTCCACTTT
>.|TRBD1|TRBJ1-5|TRBV11-2
CASSLGTGRQPQHF
TGTGCCAGCAGCTTAGGGACAGGTCGTCAGCCCCAGCATTTT
>.|TRBD2|TRBJ2-5|TRBV2
CASRVAGGLETQYF
TGTGCCAGCAGGGTAGCGGGGGGGCTGGAGACCCAGTACTTC
>.|TRBD2|TRBJ2-5|TRBV28
CASSLPGGQATQYF
TGTGCCAGCAGTTTACCGGGAGGGCAAGCGACCCAGTACTTC
>few|TRBD1|TRBJ1-6|TRBV29-1
CSVAVGTGDNSPLHF
TGCAGCGTTGCGGTCGGGACAGGAGATAATTCACCCCTCCACTTT
>.|.|TRBJ2-2|TRBV6-5
CASSQTGNTGELFF
TGTGCCAGCAGTCAGACAGGGAACACCGGGGAGCTGTTTTTT
>once|.|TRBJ2-3|TRBV6-5
CASSYRDSTDTQYF
TGTGCCAGCAGTTACCGGGACTCCACAGATACGCAGTATTTT
>once|.|TRBJ2-2|TRBV19
CASTYSRGNTGELFF
TGTGCCAGTACCTATTCCCGGGGGAACACCGGGGAGCTGTTTTTT
>.|.|TRBJ1-2|TRBV6-1
CASSERGIGSANYGYTF
TGTGCCAGCAGTGAAAGGGGTATCGGGTCGGCTAACTATGGCTACACCTTC
>few|TRBD1|TRBJ1-4|TRBV7-2
CASSLLGTENEKLFF
TGTGCCAGCAGCTTACTCGGGACAGAAAATGAAAAACTGTTTTTT
>.|.|TRBJ2-7|TRBV7-9
CASSFGDPGAYEQYF
TGTGCCAGCAGCTTCGGGGACCCGGGGGCCTACGAGCAGTACTTC
>.|.|TRBJ1-2|TRBV6-5
CASSFAGDYGYTF
TGTGCCAGCAGTTTTGCAGGTGACTATGGCTACACCTTC
>.|.|TRBJ1-1|TRBV6-5
CASNEGGAKNTEAFF
TGTGCCAGCAACGAAGGGGGGGCGAAAAACACTGAAGCTTTCTTT